The source of this TCR beta chain is a study of beta chain features in type 1 diabetes (dated by TCRdb to between 2018 and 2020). For context, the study as a whole: Mean age, gender distribution, total cell number and subset yield were not different between patients and healthy donors. A total of 100 million to 110 million sorted cells were examined across all samples, and a strong correlation was observed between cell number per subset and RNA yield. In the study, recently diagnosed type 1 diabetes patients and matched healthy donors were compared on the TCRB repertoires of their sorted circulating CD4+ T cell subsets. Regulatory and stem cell-like memory subsets were isolated from only 8 patients and 8 healthy donors, whereas naive and central memory subsets came from all 30 or so donors. The investigation overall reported the following: A moderate but significant shortening of TCRB CDR3 length was observed in type 1 diabetes patients in all four CD4+ subsets. HLA sub-analyses involved small numbers of individuals, so any influence of HLA type on TCRB rearrangement remained unresolved. At VDJ recombination sites, patients with type 1 diabetes made fewer insertions and deleted more nucleotides, a pattern implying thymic rearrangement abnormalities. Naive, central memory and regulatory TCRB repertoires appeared to be more alike among patients than among healthy donors. Sequencing cDNA rather than genomic DNA could over-represent highly expressing activated cells, although activation and CD3 levels did not differ between groups. PCR might favor shorter templates, but patient and control samples were amplified and corrected together, so any skew would affect both groups equally.

Comments on this clone: No cognate antigen has been identified for it. There are no base qualities to consult, and no much larger clone falls within one base.

All of the isolated RNA was reverse transcribed with the High Capacity cDNA Reverse Transcription Kit, so expressed TCRB transcripts were sequenced. Deep immunoSEQ sequencing was applied to naive, central memory and regulatory T cell samples, giving an average of around 3.8 million total reads per sample. After sorted cells were lysed in RLT buffer, RNA was extracted with DNase-treated RNeasy Micro or Mini kits, with the choice depending on cell number. To prevent cross-contamination, each cell subset was processed individually, whereas patient and healthy donor samples were processed jointly. The immunoSEQ multiplex PCR was used to amplify TCRB sequences from cDNA, generating 87-bp fragments that spanned the CDR3 region. Sequencing of the amplicons was done on the Illumina HiSeq platform. Per the authors' processing: Synthetic template baselines were used to correct PCR bias computationally, reads within Hamming distance 2 were collapsed, and singletons that could not be merged were discarded. Reads were aligned to IMGT to assign V, D and J genes, CDR3 length, and insertions or deletions at six rearrangement sites. Clonotype counts were normalized to sorted cell number within each subset before computing true diversity and Gini coefficients with the tcR R package. Repertoire sharing was quantified using the overlap coefficient calculated on TCRB nucleotide sequences. Out-of-frame TCRB sequences from naive cells were analyzed as a proxy for the pre-selection repertoire. TCRdb's version of the immuneACCESS table is confined to in-frame rearrangements and falls short of the full clone set. An unresolved V gene accounts for under half of the shortfall where checked; the remainder is of unknown origin. The D gene and trimming were derived from the DNA, and the V and J assignments and clone size from that table. The sample includes about 230,000 clones, with over 7.5% observed a single time. The top ten clones comprise under 0.035% of the sample.

A single peripheral blood draw of about 120 mL on average was collected from each donor into heparinised tubes. Naive, central memory, regulatory and stem cell-like memory CD4+ T cells were sorted on a BD FACSAria II using a panel including CD45RO, CCR7, CD25, CD127, CD95 and CD27. Purity was above 95% for every sorted population. PBMCs were isolated right away by Lymphoprep density gradient centrifugation and were stained directly, without culture. So that batch effects would be minimized, each experiment stained and sorted samples in pairs, pairing one healthy donor with one patient. Cut back by 0 bases and 3 bases, the V and J ends lie 6 bases apart. CDR1 and CDR2 are drawn from the germline V gene: SGDLS, YYNGEE. There are 13 amino acids in the CDR3, from cysteine to phenylalanine inclusive. The only DNA kept is the CDR3, 39 bases in frame from the first base.

The source material was naive CD4+ T cells from blood. The cell subset or site tag for this specimen amounts to: true naive CD4+ T cells. Here the chain combines TRBV9 and TRBJ1-1, with no confident D gene call. The TCR was taken from a woman under 30 in good health. CDR3 region: CASSVEVDTEAFF. The nucleotide sequence reads as follows: TGTGCCAGCAGCGTAGAAGTAGACACTGAAGCTTTCTTT.